Shown below are 2 T cell receptor beta chains from a single sample sequenced in a study of blood T cell repertoires in COVID-19 (dated by TCRdb to about 2020). To prepare the library, the immunoSEQ multiplex PCR assay was applied. Drawn from immuneACCESS, this table holds only the in-frame rearrangements with V and J called that TCRdb kept. Clones are partly lost; checked studies trace under half to an unresolved V gene and leave the rest unexplained. This sample has some 51,000 clones in its table, and 90% of those were observed once. The ten largest clones add up to 6.2% of the sample. Input material: peripheral blood. All receptors come from a man in his forties with acute or convalescent COVID-19.

The rearrangement uses TRBV12-3 or TRBV12-4 and TRBJ2-2; D call uncertain. CDR3 size: 13 residues. V lost 4 bases and J lost 0, with 3 bases in between. The CDR3 DNA reads TGTGCCAGCAGTTCTACGAACACCGGGGAGCTGTTTTTT. It translates to CASSSTNTGELFF.

J is TRBJ1-1 and V is TRBV5-4; D not certain. This CDR3 has 15 amino acids. V lost 4 bases and J 2 bases, leaving 15 bases between the germline ends. Germline V gives CDR1 SGHNT, CDR2 YYREEE (reference sequence). CDR3 DNA: TGTGCCAGCAGCCCGGGCGGGCGGGGTAACACTGAAGCTTTCTTT. Its translation is CASSPGGRGNTEAFF. The variable domain in full, with the rest retrieved from reference TRBV5-4 and TRBJ1-1, is ETGVTQSPTHLIKTRGQQVTLRCSSQSGHNTVSWYQQALGQGPQFIFQYYREEENGRGNFPPRFSGLQFPNYSSELNVNALELDDSALYLCASSPGGRGNTEAFFGQGTRLTVV.